A single sample gave rise to the 8 T cell receptor beta chains below, sequenced in a study of shared clonotypes between healthy human individuals. The naive CD8 subset, CD45RO-negative cells positively selected for CCR7, excluded terminally differentiated effector memory CD45RA+ cells. The assay was immunoSEQ multiplex PCR, and TCRdb's table has in-frame clones only and misses some. The sample includes about 2 million clones, approximately 95% of them seen just once. Sample: naive CD8+ T cells sorted from blood. The source is a man aged 18 to 29 in good health.

The V gene is TRBV27, the J gene TRBJ1-2, with D possibly TRBD1 on 6 matching bases. This CDR3 has 15 amino acids. Germline V lookup: CDR1 MNHEY, CDR2 SMNVEV (reference sequence). Trimming removed 0 bases at V and 5 bases at J, with 13 bases between. The CDR3 sequence: CASSLSRSGEYGYTF. The CDR3 DNA reads TGTGCCAGCAGTTTATCGAGGTCAGGGGAATATGGCTACACCTTC.

The CDR3 here is CASSLAVASSGNTIYF. In nucleotides, the CDR3 is TGTGCCAGCAGCTTAGCGGTTGCATCCTCTGGAAACACCATATATTTT. The rearrangement joins TRBV7-2 to TRBJ1-3; D is unclear. CDR3 length equals 16 residues. V was clipped by 0 bases and J by 0 bases, with 9 bases between them. Germline CDR1 reads SGHTA; CDR2 reads FQGNSA.

This chain uses TRBV9 with TRBJ2-5; 9 nucleotides align to TRBD1. Germline CDR1 is SGDLS and CDR2 is YYNGEE. Trimming took 3 bases from V and 5 from J; bases not matched to a gene: 5. The length of the CDR3 is 14 residues. The CDR3 DNA sequence: TGTGCCAGCAGCGCGTGGGACAGGGAGGAGACCCAGTACTTC. Protein sequence: CASSAWDREETQYF.

This chain joins TRBV2 and TRBJ2-3; 7 bases map to TRBD2. The germline CDR1 and CDR2 sequences are SNHLY and FYNNEI. Germline trimming cut 6 bases from V and 4 bases from J; bases unmatched to any gene: 7. The CDR3 has 14 residues. In nucleotides, the CDR3 is TGTGCCAGCAGCGATGTGGCGGGAGCAGATACGCAGTATTTT. Translated: CASSDVAGADTQYF.

A word on this clone: Other nucleotide sequences in the sample specify the same CDR3. The chain links TRBV9 to TRBJ1-3, with 7 bases aligning to TRBD1. J gave up 0 bases and V 2 bases, and 2 bases lay outside the gene matches. This CDR3 has 15 residues. Germline V CDR1 and CDR2: SGDLS, YYNGEE. The CDR3 DNA reads TGTGCCAGCAGCGTCGGGACAGTCTCTGGAAACACCATATATTTT. It yields the protein CASSVGTVSGNTIYF.

The V call is TRBV4-1, the J call TRBJ1-1; 11 bases are a match to TRBD1. Germline-derived CDR1 and CDR2 are MGHRA and YSYEKL. The ends lost 3 bases at V and 4 bases at J; junction bases unmatched: 4. CDR3 length: 15 residues. CDR3 in amino acids: CASSHGQGARTEAFF. The CDR3 DNA reads TGCGCCAGCAGCCACGGACAGGGGGCGCGCACTGAAGCTTTCTTT.

V is TRBV21-1 and J is TRBJ2-5; TRBD2, the D gene given by the table, was not confirmed from the DNA. TRBV21-1 is a known pseudogene. This CDR3 is built from 14 residues. CDR3 amino acids: CASSRGLAEETQYF. The CDR3 DNA sequence: TGTGCCAGCAGCAGAGGACTAGCGGAAGAGACCCAGTACTTC.

V usage is TRBV7-8 and J usage is TRBJ2-2; 16 bases align to TRBD2. The V gene end was trimmed by 4 bases and the J gene end by 3 bases; junction bases not matched to a gene: 11. This CDR3 comprises 20 residues. From germline, CDR1 is SGHVS and CDR2 FQNEAQ. In DNA, the CDR3 is TGTGCCAGCAGCTCCCCGGGGACTAGCGGGAGGGGCCCCGACACCGGGGAGCTGTTTTTT. Its translation: CASSSPGTSGRGPDTGELFF.